This section outlines one T cell receptor beta chain sequence together with its context. Its antigen is not known. This record comes from a study of T cell responses to AZD1222 COVID-19 vaccine. Overall study findings and caveats: In all cases, repertoires were sampled only after the peak T cell response. The CD4 TCRs associated with vaccination extended across spike and predominated at 160-218 and 743-854. In the spike-specific TCR repertoire, nearly half reportedly target unmutated variant regions.

This CDR3 region has 16 residues. Germline CDR1 MNHEY, CDR2 SVGEGT. The V and J ends lost 5 bases and 0 bases respectively, with 14 bases between them. Measured with immunoSEQ multiplex PCR; TCRdb has only the in-frame clones, and not every one. The data contain 90,000 to 120,000 clones, under 95% of them singletons. The V and J genes are TRBV6-2 or TRBV6-3 and TRBJ1-5; tentative D call: TRBD1 (6 bases). The TCR comes from an adult in good health. Sample: peripheral blood, taken on day 0 of AZD1222 vaccination. The CDR3 DNA reads TGTGCCAGCAGTCTTCGAACAGGGTATAGCAATCAGCCCCAGCATTTT. It translates to CASSLRTGYSNQPQHF.